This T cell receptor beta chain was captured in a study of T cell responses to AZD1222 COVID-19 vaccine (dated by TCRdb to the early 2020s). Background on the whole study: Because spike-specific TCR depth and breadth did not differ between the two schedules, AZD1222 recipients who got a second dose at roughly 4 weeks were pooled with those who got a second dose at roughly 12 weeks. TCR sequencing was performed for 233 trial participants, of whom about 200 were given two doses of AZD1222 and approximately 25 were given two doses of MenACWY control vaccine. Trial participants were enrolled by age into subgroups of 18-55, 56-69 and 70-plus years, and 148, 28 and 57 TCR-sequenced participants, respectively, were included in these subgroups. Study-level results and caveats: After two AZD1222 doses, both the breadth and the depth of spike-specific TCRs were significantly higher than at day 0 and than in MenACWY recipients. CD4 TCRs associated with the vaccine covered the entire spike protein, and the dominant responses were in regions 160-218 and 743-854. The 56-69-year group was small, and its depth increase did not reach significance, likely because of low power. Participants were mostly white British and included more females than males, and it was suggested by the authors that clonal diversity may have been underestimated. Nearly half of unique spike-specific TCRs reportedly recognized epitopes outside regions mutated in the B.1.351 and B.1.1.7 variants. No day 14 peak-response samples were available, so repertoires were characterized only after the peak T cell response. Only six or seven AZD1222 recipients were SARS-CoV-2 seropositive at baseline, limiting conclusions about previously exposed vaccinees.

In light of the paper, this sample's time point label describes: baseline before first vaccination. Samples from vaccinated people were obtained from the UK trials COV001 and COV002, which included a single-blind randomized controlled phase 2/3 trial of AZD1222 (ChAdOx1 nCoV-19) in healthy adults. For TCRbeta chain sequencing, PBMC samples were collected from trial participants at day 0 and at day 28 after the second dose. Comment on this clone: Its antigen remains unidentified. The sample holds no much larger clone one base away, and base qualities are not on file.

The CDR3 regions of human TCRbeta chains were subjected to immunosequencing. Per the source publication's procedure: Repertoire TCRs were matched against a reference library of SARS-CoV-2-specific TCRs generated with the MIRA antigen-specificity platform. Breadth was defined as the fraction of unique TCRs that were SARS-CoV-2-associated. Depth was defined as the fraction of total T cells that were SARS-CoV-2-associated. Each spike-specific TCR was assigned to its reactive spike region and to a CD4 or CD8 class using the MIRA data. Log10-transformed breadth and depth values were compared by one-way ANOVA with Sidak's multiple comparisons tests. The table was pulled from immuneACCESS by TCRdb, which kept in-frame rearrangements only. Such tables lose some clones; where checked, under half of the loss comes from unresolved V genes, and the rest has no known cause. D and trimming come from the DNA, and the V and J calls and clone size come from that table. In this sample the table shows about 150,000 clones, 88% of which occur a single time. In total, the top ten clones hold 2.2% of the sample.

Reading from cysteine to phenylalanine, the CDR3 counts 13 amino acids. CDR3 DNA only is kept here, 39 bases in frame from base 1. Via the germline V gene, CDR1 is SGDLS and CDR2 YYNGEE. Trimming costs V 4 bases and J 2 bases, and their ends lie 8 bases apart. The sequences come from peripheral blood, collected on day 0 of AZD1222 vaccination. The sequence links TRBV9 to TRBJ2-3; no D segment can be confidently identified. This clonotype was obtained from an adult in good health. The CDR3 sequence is CASSPSPTDTQYF. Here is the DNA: TGTGCCAGCAGCCCGAGCCCCACAGATACGCAGTATTTT.